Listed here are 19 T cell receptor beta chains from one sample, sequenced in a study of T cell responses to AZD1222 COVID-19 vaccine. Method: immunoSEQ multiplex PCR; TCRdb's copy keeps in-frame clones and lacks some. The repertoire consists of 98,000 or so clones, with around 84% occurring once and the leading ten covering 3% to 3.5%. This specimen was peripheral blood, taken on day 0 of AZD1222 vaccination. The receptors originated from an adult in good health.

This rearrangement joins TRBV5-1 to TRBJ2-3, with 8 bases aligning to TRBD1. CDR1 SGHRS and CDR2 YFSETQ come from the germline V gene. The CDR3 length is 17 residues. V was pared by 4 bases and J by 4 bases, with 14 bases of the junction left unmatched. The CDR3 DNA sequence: TGCGCCAGCAGCCCGCCCTTGCAGACAGGGGTTTCAGATACGCAGTATTTT. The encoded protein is CASSPPLQTGVSDTQYF.

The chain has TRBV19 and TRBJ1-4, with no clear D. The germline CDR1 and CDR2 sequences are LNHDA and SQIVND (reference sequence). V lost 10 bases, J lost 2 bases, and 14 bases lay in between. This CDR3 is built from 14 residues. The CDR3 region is CATSSRSTNEKLFF. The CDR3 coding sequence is TGTGCCACCTCCAGCCGTTCCACTAATGAAAAACTGTTTTTT.

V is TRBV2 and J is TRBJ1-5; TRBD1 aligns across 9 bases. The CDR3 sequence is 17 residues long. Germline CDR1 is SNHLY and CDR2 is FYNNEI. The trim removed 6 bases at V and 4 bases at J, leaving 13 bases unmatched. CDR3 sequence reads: CASRTGGDRVSNQPQHF. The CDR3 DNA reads TGTGCCAGCAGGACGGGGGGGGACAGGGTATCAAATCAGCCCCAGCATTTT.

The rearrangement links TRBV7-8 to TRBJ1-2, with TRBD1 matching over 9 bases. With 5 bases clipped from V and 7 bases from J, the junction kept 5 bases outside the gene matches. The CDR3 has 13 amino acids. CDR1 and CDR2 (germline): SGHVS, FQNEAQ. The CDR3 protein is CASSEGQGGGYTF. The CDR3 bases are TGTGCCAGCAGCGAGGGACAGGGCGGTGGCTACACCTTC.

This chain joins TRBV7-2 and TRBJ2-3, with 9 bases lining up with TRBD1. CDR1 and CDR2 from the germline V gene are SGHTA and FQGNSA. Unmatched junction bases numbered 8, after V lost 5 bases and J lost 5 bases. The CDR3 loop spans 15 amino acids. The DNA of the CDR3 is TGTGCCAGCAGCCCGCGGACAGGGGAGAGAGATACGCAGTATTTT. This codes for CASSPRTGERDTQYF.

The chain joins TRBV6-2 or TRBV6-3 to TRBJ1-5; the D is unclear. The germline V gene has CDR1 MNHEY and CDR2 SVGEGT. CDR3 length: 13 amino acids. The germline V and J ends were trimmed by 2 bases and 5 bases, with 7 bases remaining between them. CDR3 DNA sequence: TGTGCCAGCAGTTACCCCGCCGATCAGCCCCAGCATTTT. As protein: CASSYPADQPQHF.

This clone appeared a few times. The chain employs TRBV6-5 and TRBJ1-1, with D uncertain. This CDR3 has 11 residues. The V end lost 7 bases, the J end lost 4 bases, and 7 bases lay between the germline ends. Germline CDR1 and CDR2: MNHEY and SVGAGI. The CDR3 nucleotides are TGTGCCAGCACGGGTCGCACTGAAGCTTTCTTT. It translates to CASTGRTEAFF.

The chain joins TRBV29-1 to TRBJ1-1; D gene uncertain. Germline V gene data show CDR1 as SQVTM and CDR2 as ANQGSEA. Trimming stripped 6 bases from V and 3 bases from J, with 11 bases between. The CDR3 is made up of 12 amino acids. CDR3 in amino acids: CSVSDRDTEAFF. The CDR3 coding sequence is TGCAGCGTCTCGGACCGGGACACTGAAGCTTTCTTT.

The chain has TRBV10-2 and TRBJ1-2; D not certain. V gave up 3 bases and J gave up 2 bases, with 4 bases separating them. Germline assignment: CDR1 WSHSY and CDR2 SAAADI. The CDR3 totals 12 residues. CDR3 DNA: TGCGCCAGCAGTGAACGGAACTATGGCTACACCTTC. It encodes CASSERNYGYTF.

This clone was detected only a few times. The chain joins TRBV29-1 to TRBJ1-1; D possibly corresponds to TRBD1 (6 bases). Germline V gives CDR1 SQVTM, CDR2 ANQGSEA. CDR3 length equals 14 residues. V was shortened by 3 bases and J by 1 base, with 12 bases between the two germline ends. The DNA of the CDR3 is TGCAGCGTTGAGGGGGGCAGGGGGAACACTGAAGCTTTCTTT. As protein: CSVEGGRGNTEAFF.

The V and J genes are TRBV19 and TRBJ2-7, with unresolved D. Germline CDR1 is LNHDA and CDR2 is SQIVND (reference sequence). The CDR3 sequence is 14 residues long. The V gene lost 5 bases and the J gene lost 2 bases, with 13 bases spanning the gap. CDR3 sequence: CASSLQSPTYEQYF. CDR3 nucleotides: TGTGCCAGTAGTTTACAGAGCCCTACCTACGAGCAGTACTTC.

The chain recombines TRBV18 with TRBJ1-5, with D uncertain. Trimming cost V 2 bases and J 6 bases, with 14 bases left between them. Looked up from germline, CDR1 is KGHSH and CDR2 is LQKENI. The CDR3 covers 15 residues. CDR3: CASSPTGIGSQPQHF. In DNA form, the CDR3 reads TGTGCCAGCTCACCAACGGGTATTGGATCTCAGCCCCAGCATTTT.

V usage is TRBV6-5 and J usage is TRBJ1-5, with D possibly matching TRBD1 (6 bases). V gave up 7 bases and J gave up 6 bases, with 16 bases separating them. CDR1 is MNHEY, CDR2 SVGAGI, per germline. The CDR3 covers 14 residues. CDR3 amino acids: CASTAIQGSQPQHF. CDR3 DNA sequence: TGTGCCAGCACCGCAATACAGGGTTCTCAGCCCCAGCATTTT.

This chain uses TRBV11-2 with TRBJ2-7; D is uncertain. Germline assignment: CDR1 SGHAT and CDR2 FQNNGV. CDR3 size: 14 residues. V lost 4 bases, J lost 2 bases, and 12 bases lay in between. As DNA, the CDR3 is TGTGCCAGCAGCTGGATCAAAACCCCCTACGAGCAGTACTTC. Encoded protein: CASSWIKTPYEQYF.

In DNA, the CDR3 is TGTGCCACCAGCAGCGGGACTAGCGGCGCCTACGAGCAGTACTTC. Translated: CATSSGTSGAYEQYF. The chain has TRBV15 and TRBJ2-7; TRBD2 aligns across 11 bases. The V segment lost 3 bases and the J segment 2 bases; nucleotides outside the gene matches: 3. In germline, CDR1 is LNHNV, CDR2 YYDKDF (reference sequence). The CDR3 has 15 residues.

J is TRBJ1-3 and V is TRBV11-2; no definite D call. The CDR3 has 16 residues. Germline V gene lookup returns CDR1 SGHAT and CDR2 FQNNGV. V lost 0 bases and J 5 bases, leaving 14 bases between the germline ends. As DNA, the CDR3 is TGTGCCAGCAGCTTAGATCCGTGGGGTTCGCGAAACACCATATATTTT. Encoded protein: CASSLDPWGSRNTIYF. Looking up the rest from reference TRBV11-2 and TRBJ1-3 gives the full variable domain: EAGVAQSPRYKIIEKRQSVAFWCNPISGHATLYWYQQILGQGPKLLIQFQNNGVVDDSQLPKDRFSAERLKGVDSTLKIQPAKLEDSAVYLCASSLDPWGSRNTIYFGEGSWLTVV.

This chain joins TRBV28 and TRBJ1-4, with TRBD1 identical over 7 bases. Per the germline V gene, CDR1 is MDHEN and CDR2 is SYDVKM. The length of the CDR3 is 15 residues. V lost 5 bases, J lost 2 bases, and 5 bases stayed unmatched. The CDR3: CASSQQGTTNEKLFF. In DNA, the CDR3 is TGTGCCAGCAGTCAACAGGGGACCACTAATGAAAAACTGTTTTTT.

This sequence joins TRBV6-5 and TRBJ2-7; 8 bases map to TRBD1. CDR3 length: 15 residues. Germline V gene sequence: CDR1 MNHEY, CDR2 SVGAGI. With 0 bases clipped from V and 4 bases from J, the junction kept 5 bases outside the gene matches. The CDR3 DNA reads TGTGCCAGCAGTTACTCTGCCAGGGGGCTTTACGAGCAGTACTTC. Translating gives CASSYSARGLYEQYF.

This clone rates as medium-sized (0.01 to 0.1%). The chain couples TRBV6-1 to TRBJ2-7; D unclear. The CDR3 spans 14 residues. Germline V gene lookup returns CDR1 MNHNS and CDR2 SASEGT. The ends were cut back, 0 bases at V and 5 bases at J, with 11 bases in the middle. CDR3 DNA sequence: TGTGCCAGCAGTGAAGCCATAGTTACCCACGAGCAGTACTTC. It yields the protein CASSEAIVTHEQYF.